The 7 T cell receptor beta chains below all came from one sample that was sequenced in a study of post-analysis software for immune sequencing data. The library was made from cDNA and included unique molecular identifiers. MiXCR, run by TCRdb on the PCR reads, gives a single entry per CDR3 protein. The table records 150,000 or so distinct CDR3 sequences, around 34% of them present only once. Source: blood, taken after autologous hematopoietic stem cell transplantation. The receptor source for this set is a girl aged 10 to 17 with multiple sclerosis.

The chain has TRBV7-2 and TRBJ2-7, with D unclear. This CDR3 has 15 residues. Trimming pared 1 base from V and 2 bases from J, leaving 12 bases between. In germline, CDR1 is SGHTA, CDR2 FQGNSA. CDR3 region: CASSLVWGGTYEQYF. The CDR3 DNA sequence: TGTGCCAGCAGCTTAGTTTGGGGTGGAACCTACGAGCAGTACTTC.

This clonotype came up many times. The J gene is TRBJ2-3, the V gene TRBV14, with 8 bases lining up with TRBD2. The V gene's germline CDR1 is SGHDN and CDR2 FVKESK. V shed 4 bases and J 5 bases; nucleotides not matched to a gene: 8. The CDR3 loop spans 15 amino acids. Written as DNA, the CDR3 is TGTGCCAGCAGCCCGACTAGCGATATCATAGATACGCAGTATTTT. Protein product: CASSPTSDIIDTQYF.

The chain links TRBV5-5 to TRBJ2-3; 10 bases map to TRBD1. V was pared by 2 bases and J by 5 bases, with 11 bases of the junction left unmatched. CDR1 and CDR2 from the germline V gene are SGHKS and YYEKEE (reference sequence). This CDR3 comprises 17 residues. The CDR3 DNA follows: TGTGCCAGCAGCTTCCACCCGGACAGGGGGGTGGAAGATACGCAGTATTTT. This codes for CASSFHPDRGVEDTQYF.

This clonotype was counted once. This rearrangement joins TRBV7-9 to TRBJ1-1, with 9 bases lining up with TRBD1. With V trimmed by 5 bases and J by 3 bases, 4 bases remained unmatched. This CDR3 has 14 residues. From germline, CDR1 is SEHNR and CDR2 FQNEAQ (reference sequence). The CDR3 sequence: CASSENRGHTEAFF. CDR3 in DNA: TGTGCCAGCAGCGAAAACAGGGGGCACACTGAAGCTTTCTTT.

The chain couples TRBV15 to TRBJ2-1; 11 bases are shared with TRBD2. This CDR3 contains 15 residues. Germline V lookup: CDR1 LNHNV, CDR2 YYDKDF (reference sequence). The junction had 5 bases not matched to a gene; V was cut back by 4 bases and J by 6 bases. The CDR3 DNA reads as TGTGCCACCAGCACTACTAGCGGGAGCCTCAATGAGCAGTTCTTC. It encodes CATSTTSGSLNEQFF.

This clonotype has just a few counts. This chain joins TRBV6-6 and TRBJ2-1; D unresolved. The V gene's germline CDR1 is MNHNY and CDR2 SVGAGI (reference sequence). The CDR3 runs 12 residues. Trimming took 6 bases from V and 10 from J, leaving 13 bases between them. CDR3 in DNA: TGTGCCAGCAGCACTCGGGTATTCGAGCAGTTCTTC. It translates to CASSTRVFEQFF.

This clonotype was picked up a small number of times. The chain couples TRBV7-8 to TRBJ1-5; D remains ambiguous. This CDR3 has 15 amino acids. Trimming took 1 base from V and 7 from J, leaving 14 bases between them. Germline V gives CDR1 SGHVS, CDR2 FQNEAQ. CDR3 amino acids: CASSLERGGRQPQHF. Here the CDR3 DNA reads TGTGCCAGCAGCTTAGAACGGGGAGGGAGACAGCCCCAGCATTTT.